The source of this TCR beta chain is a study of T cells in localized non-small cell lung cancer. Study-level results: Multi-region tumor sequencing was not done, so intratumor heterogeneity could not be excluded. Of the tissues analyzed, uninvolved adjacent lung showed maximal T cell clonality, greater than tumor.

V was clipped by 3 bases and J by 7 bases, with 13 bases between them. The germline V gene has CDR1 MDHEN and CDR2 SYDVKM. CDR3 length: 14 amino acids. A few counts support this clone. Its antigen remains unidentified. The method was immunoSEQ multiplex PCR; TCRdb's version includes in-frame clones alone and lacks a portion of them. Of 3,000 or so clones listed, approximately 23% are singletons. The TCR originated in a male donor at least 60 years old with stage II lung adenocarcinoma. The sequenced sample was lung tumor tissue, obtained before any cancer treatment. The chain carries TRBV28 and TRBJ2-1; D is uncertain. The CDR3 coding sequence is TGTGCCAGCAGTTTTTGGCCAGCCGGAAATGAGCAGTTCTTC. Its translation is CASSFWPAGNEQFF.